The 14 T cell receptor beta chains listed next were all sequenced from one sample in a study of T cell responses to AZD1222 COVID-19 vaccine (dated by TCRdb to the early 2020s). The time point label corresponds to: baseline before first vaccination. Library prep was done by the immunoSEQ multiplex PCR assay. TCRdb took over this immuneACCESS table, retaining in-frame rearrangements with V and J assigned. Such tables are incomplete; in checked studies, under half of the missing clones stem from an unresolved V gene, and the remainder is unexplained. The sample data list about 110,000 clones, and around 90% of these were observed just once. The ten most abundant clones make up roughly 3% of the sample. The sample consisted of peripheral blood, taken on day 0 of AZD1222 vaccination. These receptor sequences come from an adult in good health.

The V call is TRBV21-1, the J call TRBJ1-5; the D segment call TRBD1 is taken from the table without a DNA check. TRBV21-1 constitutes a pseudogene. The CDR3 spans 16 residues. CDR3: CASSKASFRGHQPQHF. CDR3 nucleotides: TGTGCCAGCAGCAAAGCGTCGTTCAGGGGCCATCAGCCCCAGCATTTT.

Details on this clone: The sample carries other DNA sequences with the same CDR3. V usage is TRBV27 and J usage is TRBJ2-1; TRBD2 matches at 8 bases. Germline CDR1 reads MNHEY; CDR2 reads SMNVEV (reference sequence). V shed 6 bases, J shed 3 bases, and the junction held 10 bases outside the gene matches. The CDR3 is 16 amino acids. CDR3 loop: CASRGPREGLYNEQFF. The CDR3 nucleotides read TGTGCCAGCAGGGGCCCCCGGGAGGGCCTCTACAATGAGCAGTTCTTC.

The rearrangement links TRBV7-3 to TRBJ2-3, with 10 bases matching TRBD1. Germline CDR1 and CDR2: SGHTA and FQGTGA. V was clipped by 5 bases and J by 1 base; unmatched bases: 3. The CDR3 spans 15 residues. CDR3 loop: CASSRTGGGTDTQYF. In nucleotides, the CDR3 is TGTGCCAGCAGCCGGACAGGGGGTGGCACAGATACGCAGTATTTT.

The genes are TRBV19 and TRBJ1-4; D may be TRBD1 (6 bases). Germline assignment: CDR1 LNHDA and CDR2 SQIVND (reference sequence). Trimming took 9 bases from V and 2 from J, leaving 22 bases between them. The length of the CDR3 is 17 residues. The CDR3 sequence: CASIRGAPEGTNEKLFF. In nucleotides, the CDR3 is TGTGCCAGCATTCGGGGGGCACCAGAAGGGACTAATGAAAAACTGTTTTTT.

The chain employs TRBV11-2 and TRBJ1-2, with a tentative D call TRBD1 (5 bases). The germline V gene encodes CDR1 SGHAT and CDR2 FQNNGV. CDR3 length equals 16 residues. V lost 4 bases and J 0 bases, leaving 15 bases between the germline ends. The CDR3 is CASSSPTGQSNYGYTF. The CDR3, as DNA: TGTGCCAGCAGCTCCCCTACAGGACAATCTAACTATGGCTACACCTTC.

The CDR3 is CASSHTQETQYF. CDR3 sequence (DNA): TGTGCCAGCAGTCACACGCAAGAGACCCAGTACTTC. The chain links TRBV27 to TRBJ2-5; D remains ambiguous. CDR1 is MNHEY, CDR2 SMNVEV, per germline (reference sequence). Trimming took off 5 bases at V and 2 bases at J, with 6 bases between the two ends. The CDR3 spans 12 residues.

V gene TRBV28 combines with J gene TRBJ1-2; D remains unclear. Trimming shortened V by 6 bases and J by 5 bases, and 10 bases separated the two germline ends. The CDR3 runs to 12 residues. From germline, CDR1 is MDHEN and CDR2 SYDVKM. The CDR3 loop reads CASRPEWYGYTF. In nucleotides, the CDR3 is TGTGCCAGCAGACCTGAATGGTATGGCTACACCTTC.

The rearrangement uses TRBV7-3 and TRBJ2-1; 7 bases are a match to TRBD2. The junction had 5 bases not matched to a gene; V was cut back by 2 bases and J by 4 bases. This CDR3 region has 15 residues. Per the germline V gene, CDR1 is SGHTA and CDR2 is FQGTGA. The CDR3: CASSLGGSRYNEQFF. Written as DNA, the CDR3 is TGTGCCAGCAGCTTAGGCGGGAGTCGATACAATGAGCAGTTCTTC.

Written as DNA, the CDR3 is TGCGCCAGCAGCCAGCGGACAGGGTCCGGGGAGCTGTTTTTT. This sequence encodes CASSQRTGSGELFF. This sequence joins TRBV5-1 and TRBJ2-2; 8 positions agree with TRBD1. V was pared by 4 bases and J by 6 bases, with 5 bases of the junction left unmatched. This CDR3 has 14 residues. The germline gives CDR1 SGHRS, CDR2 YFSETQ.

The chain carries TRBV9 and TRBJ1-3, with a possible D match to TRBD1 (5 bases). Trimming stripped 3 bases from V and 5 bases from J, with 12 bases between. This CDR3 contains 14 residues. CDR1 SGDLS and CDR2 YYNGEE come from the germline V gene. The CDR3 region has the DNA TGTGCCAGCAGCGCACCCGGGACCCGAAACACCATATATTTT. Translated, it gives CASSAPGTRNTIYF. Using reference TRBV9 and TRBJ1-3 for the parts outside the CDR3, the full variable domain is DSGVTQTPKHLITATGQRVTLRCSPRSGDLSVYWYQQSLDQGLQFLIQYYNGEERAKGNILERFSAQQFPDLHSELNLSSLELGDSALYFCASSAPGTRNTIYFGEGSWLTVV.

This sequence joins TRBV15 and TRBJ1-5; D ambiguous. There are 14 residues in the CDR3. V was trimmed by 0 bases and J by 0 bases, leaving 3 bases between them. In germline, CDR1 is LNHNV, CDR2 YYDKDF (reference sequence). The CDR3 DNA sequence: TGTGCCACCAGCAGAGAAAGTAGCAATCAGCCCCAGCATTTT. It specifies CATSRESSNQPQHF. Full variable domain (missing parts from reference TRBV15 and TRBJ1-5): DAMVIQNPRYQVTQFGKPVTLSCSQTLNHNVMYWYQQKSSQAPKLLFHYYDKDFNNEADTPDNFQSRRPNTSFCFLDIRSPGLGDTAMYLCATSRESSNQPQHFGDGTRLSIL.

This chain links TRBV6-2 or TRBV6-3 with TRBJ1-6; 8 nucleotides agree with TRBD1. The CDR3 spans 19 residues. From germline, CDR1 is MNHEY and CDR2 SVGEGT. J gave up 0 bases and V 2 bases, and 9 bases lay outside the gene matches. DNA of the CDR3: TGTGCCAGCAGTTACCCCGGGACAGGCCGGAGCTCCTATAATTCACCCCTCCACTTT. Translated: CASSYPGTGRSSYNSPLHF.

The genes are TRBV6-5 and TRBJ2-7, with a possible D match to TRBD2 (6 bases). In germline, CDR1 is MNHEY, CDR2 SVGAGI. The CDR3 contains 14 residues. V lost 6 bases, J lost 7 bases, and 19 bases lay in between. The CDR3 spells CASSVTSPRGEQYF. The CDR3 DNA reads TGTGCCAGCAGCGTCACTAGCCCACGAGGAGAGCAGTACTTC.

The V call is TRBV7-6, the J call TRBJ1-5, with D possibly being TRBD1 (5 bases). Deletions cut 4 bases from V and 5 bases from J, with 15 bases between. The CDR3 spans 15 residues. Germline lookup yields CDR1 SGHVS and CDR2 FNYEAQ. The CDR3 DNA reads as TGTGCCAGCAGCTCATCTGGGACGGCTGATCAGCCCCAGCATTTT. Translated, it gives CASSSSGTADQPQHF.